Described below is a single T cell receptor beta chain sequence and its context. In the source study's methods: The authors estimated nucleated cell counts from reference gene primer amplification. Assay used: immunoSEQ multiplex PCR; TCRdb lists only in-frame clones, some missing. V and J calls and clone size are as listed in that table; D and trimming were resolved from the DNA. The sample holds about 180,000 clones, nearly 80% seen once. This sample is drawn from a study of blood T cell repertoires in COVID-19. Overall study context: Sites across the United States, Italy and Spain contributed samples from acute and convalescent COVID-19. In each case, the material was cDNA or gDNA derived from T cells, B-cell-depleted T cells, or PBMCs.

V shed 0 bases and J shed 1 base, with 13 bases lying between them. Germline CDR1 reads LNHNV; CDR2 reads YYDKDF (reference sequence). CDR3 length equals 17 residues. The gene calls are TRBV15 and TRBJ1-5, with a possible D match to TRBD1 (5 bases). The material sequenced was peripheral blood. This receptor was identified in a woman aged 65 to 85 with acute or convalescent COVID-19. CDR3 sequence: CATSRDTGGVSNQPQHF. The DNA of the CDR3 is TGTGCCACCAGCAGAGATACGGGGGGGGTCAGCAATCAGCCCCAGCATTTT.